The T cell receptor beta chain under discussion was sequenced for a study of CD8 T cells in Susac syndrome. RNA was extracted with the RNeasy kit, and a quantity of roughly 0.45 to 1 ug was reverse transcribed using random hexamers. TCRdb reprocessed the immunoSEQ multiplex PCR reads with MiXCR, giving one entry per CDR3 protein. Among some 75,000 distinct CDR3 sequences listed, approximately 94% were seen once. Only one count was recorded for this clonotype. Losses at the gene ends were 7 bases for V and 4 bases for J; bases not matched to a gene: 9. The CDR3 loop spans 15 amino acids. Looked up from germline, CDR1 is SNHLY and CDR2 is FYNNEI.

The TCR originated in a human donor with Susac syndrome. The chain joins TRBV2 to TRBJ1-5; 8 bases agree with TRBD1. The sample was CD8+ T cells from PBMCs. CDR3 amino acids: CASNGPGQVNQPQHF. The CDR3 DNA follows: TGTGCCAGCAATGGGCCGGGACAGGTGAATCAGCCCCAGCATTTT.